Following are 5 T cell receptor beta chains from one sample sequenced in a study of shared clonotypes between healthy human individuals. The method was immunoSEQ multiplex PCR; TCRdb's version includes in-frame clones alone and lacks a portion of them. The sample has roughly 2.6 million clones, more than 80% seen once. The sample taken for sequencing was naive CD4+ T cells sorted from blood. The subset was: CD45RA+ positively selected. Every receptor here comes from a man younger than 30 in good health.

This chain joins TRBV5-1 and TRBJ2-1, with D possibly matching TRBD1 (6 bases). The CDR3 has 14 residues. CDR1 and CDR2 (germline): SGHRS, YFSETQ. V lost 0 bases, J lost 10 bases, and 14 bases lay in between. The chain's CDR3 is CASSLVGGQLEQFF. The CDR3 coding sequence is TGCGCCAGCAGCTTGGTAGGGGGTCAGCTAGAGCAGTTCTTC.

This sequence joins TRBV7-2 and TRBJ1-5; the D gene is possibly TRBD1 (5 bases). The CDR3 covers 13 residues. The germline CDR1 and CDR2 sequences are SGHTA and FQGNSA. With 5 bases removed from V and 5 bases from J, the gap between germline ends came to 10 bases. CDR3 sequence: CASSRGGDQPQHF. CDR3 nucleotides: TGTGCCAGCAGCCGGGGGGGGGATCAGCCCCAGCATTTT.

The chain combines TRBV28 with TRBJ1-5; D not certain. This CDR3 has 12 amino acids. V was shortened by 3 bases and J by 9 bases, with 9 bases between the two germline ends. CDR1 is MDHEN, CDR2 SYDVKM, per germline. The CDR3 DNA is TGTGCCAGCAGTTTGACCACCCGGCCCCAGCATTTT. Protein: CASSLTTRPQHF.

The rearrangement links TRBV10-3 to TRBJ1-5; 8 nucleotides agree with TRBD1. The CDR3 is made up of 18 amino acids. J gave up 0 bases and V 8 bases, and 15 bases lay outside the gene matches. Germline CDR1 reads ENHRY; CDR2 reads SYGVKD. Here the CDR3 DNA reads TGTGCCATCGGGTCGGGGACAGGAGGGGGTTATAGCAATCAGCCCCAGCATTTT. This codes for CAIGSGTGGGYSNQPQHF.

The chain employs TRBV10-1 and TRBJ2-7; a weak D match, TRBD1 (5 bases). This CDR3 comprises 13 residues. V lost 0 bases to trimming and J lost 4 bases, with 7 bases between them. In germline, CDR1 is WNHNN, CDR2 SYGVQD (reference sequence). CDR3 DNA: TGCGCCAGCAGTGAGTCGGCAGGGTACGAGCAGTACTTC. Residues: CASSESAGYEQYF.